Listed here are 14 T cell receptor beta chains from one sample, sequenced in a study of early T cells in non-severe SARS-CoV-2 infection. TCRdb used MiXCR to reprocess the 5' RACE reads, holding one entry per CDR3 protein. This repertoire shows 70,000 or so distinct CDR3 sequences, around a tenth found once; its top ten account for around 7.3%. Here the sequenced sample was whole blood, taken at baseline. The receptors were gathered from an adult who was a healthcare worker with PCR-confirmed SARS-CoV-2 infection or an uninfected control (not recorded which).

This clonotype was counted ten times or more. The genes are TRBV10-3 and TRBJ1-5; 9 nucleotides match TRBD1. The germline V gene encodes CDR1 ENHRY and CDR2 SYGVKD. Trimming took 4 bases from V and 7 from J; bases not matched to a gene: 8. The CDR3 runs 15 residues. The CDR3 region has the DNA TGTGCCATCAGTGCGGACAGGGGTACTAGCCAGCCCCAGCATTTT. It yields the protein CAISADRGTSQPQHF.

This clonotype was found many times. The chain's CDR3 is CATSRGSTGYGNTIYF. CDR3 nucleotide sequence: TGTGCCACCAGCAGAGGCTCGACAGGGTATGGAAACACCATATATTTT. This rearrangement joins TRBV15 to TRBJ1-3; 7 bases are a match to TRBD1. Germline V gene data show CDR1 as LNHNV and CDR2 as YYDKDF (reference sequence). V was clipped by 1 base and J by 3 bases; unmatched bases: 6. This CDR3 has 16 amino acids.

This sequence joins TRBV12-3 or TRBV12-4 and TRBJ2-3; the D call may be TRBD1 or TRBD2 (5 bases each). V was clipped by 3 bases and J by 1 base, with 11 bases between them. The CDR3 sequence is 15 residues long. CDR3 nucleotides: TGTGCCAGCAGTTTTTGGCAGGGAGGCACAGATACGCAGTATTTT. This codes for CASSFWQGGTDTQYF.

There are many counts of this clonotype. V usage is TRBV6-1 and J usage is TRBJ2-2, with D uncertain. The germline V gene encodes CDR1 MNHNS and CDR2 SASEGT. This CDR3 is built from 16 residues. Trimming removed 3 bases at V and 0 bases at J, with 11 bases between. CDR3 nucleotides: TGTGCCAGCAGTGAGAGAGCCTCAGCGAACACCGGGGAGCTGTTTTTT. Protein product: CASSERASANTGELFF.

This clonotype appeared many times. The chain uses TRBV7-6 and TRBJ2-1; 10 nucleotides align to TRBD2. The length of the CDR3 is 15 residues. The V segment lost 11 bases and the J segment 9 bases; nucleotides outside the gene matches: 16. Looked up from germline, CDR1 is SGHVS and CDR2 is FNYEAQ. CDR3 region: CASSRLAGAPGEQFF. The CDR3 nucleotides are TGTGCCTCCTCTAGGCTAGCGGGGGCGCCGGGTGAGCAGTTCTTC.

This clonotype was counted ten times or more. This chain joins TRBV3-1 and TRBJ2-3; 9 nucleotides align to TRBD2. Trimming took 1 base from V and 5 from J; bases not matched to a gene: 10. This CDR3 contains 17 residues. CDR1 LGHDT and CDR2 YNNKEL come from the germline V gene (reference sequence). As DNA, the CDR3 is TGTGCCAGCAGCCAAGTCAAGCGGGGGGTTGCACAAGATACGCAGTATTTT. Its translation: CASSQVKRGVAQDTQYF.

This clonotype came up many times. The genes are TRBV16 and TRBJ2-1; weak D call: TRBD2 (6 bases). V was pared by 0 bases and J by 5 bases, with 8 bases between. This CDR3 contains 14 residues. Germline CDR1 reads KGHSY; CDR2 reads FQNENV. The CDR3 nucleotides are TGTGCCAGCAGCCAATCGCGGGGCCACAATGAGCAGTTCTTC. Protein product: CASSQSRGHNEQFF.

This clonotype was seen repeatedly, ten times or more. The gene calls are TRBV20-1 and TRBJ1-6; D perhaps matches TRBD1 (5 bases). Germline V CDR1 and CDR2: DFQATT, SNEGSKA (reference sequence). V was shortened by 5 bases and J by 4 bases, with 18 bases between the two germline ends. This CDR3 spans 16 amino acids. For the CDR3, the DNA is TGCAGTGCTGGAGGGGCTACCGGGATTTATAATTCACCCCTCCACTTT. It yields the protein CSAGGATGIYNSPLHF.

In its sample, this clonotype was seen a few times. J is TRBJ2-3 and V is TRBV27; the match to TRBD2 covers 11 bases. Trimming removed 5 bases from V and 10 bases from J; junction bases left unmatched: 17. The CDR3 covers 17 residues. Germline CDR1 and CDR2: MNHEY and SMNVEV (reference sequence). CDR3 nucleotides: TGTGCCAGCAGTCCTATCGCCTTTAGCGGGGGGGCTAGGTCGCAGTATTTT. Its protein product is CASSPIAFSGGARSQYF.

The CDR3 DNA reads TGTGCCAGCAAAGGAGGCCGCAATGAGCAGTTCTTC. This codes for CASKGGRNEQFF. V is TRBV2 and J is TRBJ2-1; D possibly corresponds to TRBD2 (5 bases). CDR3 size: 12 residues. Germline CDR1 and CDR2: SNHLY and FYNNEI. V lost 7 bases and J lost 6, with 10 bases in between.

The V and J genes are TRBV7-2 and TRBJ1-2; a possible D gene is TRBD1 (5 bases). CDR3 length: 14 amino acids. Per the germline V gene, CDR1 is SGHTA and CDR2 is FQGNSA. V lost 1 base and J lost 8, with 14 bases in between. CDR3 coding DNA: TGTGCCAGCAGCTTAGGTCGGCAGGGTATCGGCTACACCTTC. Translated, it gives CASSLGRQGIGYTF. The full variable domain, rest sourced from reference TRBV7-2 and TRBJ1-2, is GAGVSQSPSNKVTEKGKDVELRCDPISGHTALYWYRQSLGQGLEFLIYFQGNSAPDKSGLPSDRFSAERTGGSVSTLTIQRTQQEDSAVYLCASSLGRQGIGYTFGSGTRLTVV.

This clonotype is termed medium-sized. The chain joins TRBV20-1 to TRBJ1-1; D uncertain. Germline values: CDR1 DFQATT, CDR2 SNEGSKA (reference sequence). The CDR3 runs to 15 residues. V shed 1 base and J shed 4 bases, with 16 bases lying between them. The CDR3 DNA follows: TGCAGTGCTAGAGCCATAGGAAGGGTGATCACTGAAGCTTTCTTT. As protein: CSARAIGRVITEAFF.

This chain uses TRBV20-1 with TRBJ1-4; D might be TRBD1 (6 bases). This CDR3 region has 11 residues. Trimming left V 5 bases short and J 8 bases short, with 9 bases between. The V gene's germline CDR1 is DFQATT and CDR2 SNEGSKA (reference sequence). The CDR3 loop is CSAARGEKLFF. The CDR3 nucleotides read TGCAGTGCTGCGAGGGGGGAAAAACTGTTTTTT.

This clonotype has at least ten counts. The V gene is TRBV18, the J gene TRBJ1-2; no clear D gene. V dropped 1 base and J dropped 2 bases, with 11 bases sitting between them. The CDR3 has 15 amino acids. CDR1 KGHSH and CDR2 LQKENI come from the germline V gene. The CDR3 DNA reads as TGTGCCAGCTCACCACGTGGAGATTTAAACTATGGCTACACCTTC. It specifies CASSPRGDLNYGYTF. The full variable domain, rest sourced from reference TRBV18 and TRBJ1-2, is NAGVMQNPRHLVRRRGQEARLRCSPMKGHSHVYWYRQLPEEGLKFMVYLQKENIIDESGMPKERFSAEFPKEGPSILRIQQVVRGDSAAYFCASSPRGDLNYGYTFGSGTRLTVV.